What follows describes a single T cell receptor beta chain. The target antigen is unknown. V shed 2 bases, J shed 5 bases, and the junction held 9 bases outside the gene matches. The CDR3 has 17 residues. CDR1 is SEHNR, CDR2 FQNEAQ, per germline (reference sequence). This record comes from a study of T cell responses to AZD1222 COVID-19 vaccine. Overall study results and limits: Just a handful of people given AZD1222 tested seropositive at baseline. Repertoires in all cases were sampled only once the peak T cell response had passed.

The table came from immunoSEQ multiplex PCR; TCRdb's copy has only in-frame clones and leaves some out. The sample has around 140,000 clones; 75% to 90% are singletons. The receptor comes from an adult in good health. The chain couples TRBV7-9 to TRBJ1-5; 10 bases are a match to TRBD1. Sequences were derived from peripheral blood, sampled on day 0 of AZD1222 vaccination. CDR3 sequence reads: CASSLWTGGRSDQPQHF. The CDR3 coding sequence is TGTGCCAGCAGCTTATGGACAGGGGGTCGGTCCGATCAGCCCCAGCATTTT.